This T cell receptor beta chain is drawn from a study of T cells in Graves' hyperthyroidism and ophthalmopathy. This clonotype was seen ten or more times. Amplification yielded TCR beta CDR3 regions, with RNA transcripts as the source. Initially, a first-round RT-PCR of the TCR CDR3 employed the HTBI primer set. Via MiXCR, TCRdb re-called the multiplex PCR reads, giving one row per CDR3 protein. The sample consists of around 290,000 distinct CDR3 sequences, 13% of them appearing once. Diagnoses were established using clinical symptoms, serum thyroxine and TRAb, thyroid ultrasound and orbital computed tomography. Sequences were obtained from blood. The TCR originated in a woman under 40 with Graves' hyperthyroidism that later progressed to Graves' ophthalmopathy.

The CDR3 DNA is TGTGCCAGCAGCCCGCGGACAGGGGAGGCTGCGAACACCGGGGAGCTGTTTTTT. Translated, it gives CASSPRTGEAANTGELFF. This chain connects TRBV7-9 to TRBJ2-2; the match to TRBD1 covers 9 bases. The trim removed 5 bases at V and 0 bases at J, leaving 10 bases unmatched. This CDR3 is built from 18 residues. Looked up from germline, CDR1 is SEHNR and CDR2 is FQNEAQ (reference sequence). Complete variable domain (other parts from reference TRBV7-9 and TRBJ2-2): DTGVSQNPRHKITKRGQNVTFRCDPISEHNRLYWYRQTLGQGPEFLTYFQNEAQLEKSRLLSDRFSAERPKGSFSTLEIQRTEQGDSAMYLCASSPRTGEAANTGELFFGEGSRLTVL.